This T cell receptor beta chain was retrieved from a study of early T cells in non-severe SARS-CoV-2 infection. Study details: The sequenced material was bulk RNA from unsorted whole blood, and its chains were unpaired.

Overall study findings and caveats: The study's VDJdb matching favored anti-spike CD8 responses and missed private and CD4 specificities.

This clonotype is medium-sized within its sample. Its antigen remains unknown. V lost 4 bases and J 4 bases, leaving 9 bases between the germline ends. Germline V lookup: CDR1 SGHDT, CDR2 YYEEEE. This CDR3 region has 13 residues. Each single cDNA molecule received a unique molecular identifier. TCRdb re-derived calls from the 5' RACE reads in MiXCR, one entry per CDR3 protein. Of some 38,000 distinct CDR3 sequences in the sample, 3.5% to 4% were seen once. The sample was whole blood. The chain employs TRBV5-6 and TRBJ2-1; D unclear. The clonotype originates from an adult who was a healthcare worker with PCR-confirmed SARS-CoV-2 infection or an uninfected control (not recorded which). CDR3 coding DNA: TGTGCCAGCAGCCTAGACTCTTACAATGAGCAGTTCTTC. It encodes CASSLDSYNEQFF.